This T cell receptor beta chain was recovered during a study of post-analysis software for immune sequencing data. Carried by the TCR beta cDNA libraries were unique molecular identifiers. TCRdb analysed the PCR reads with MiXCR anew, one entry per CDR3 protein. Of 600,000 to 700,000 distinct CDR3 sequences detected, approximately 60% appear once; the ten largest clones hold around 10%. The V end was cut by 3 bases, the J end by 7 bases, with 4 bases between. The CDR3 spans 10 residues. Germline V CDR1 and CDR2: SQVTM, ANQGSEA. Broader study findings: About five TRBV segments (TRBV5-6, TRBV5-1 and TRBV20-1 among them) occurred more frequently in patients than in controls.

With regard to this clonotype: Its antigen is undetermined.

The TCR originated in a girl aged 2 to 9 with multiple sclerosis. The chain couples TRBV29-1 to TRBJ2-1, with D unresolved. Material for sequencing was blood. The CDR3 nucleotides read TGCAGCGTTGATTTAAATGAGCAGTTCTTC. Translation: CSVDLNEQFF.